Listed here is a single T cell receptor beta chain. The antigen is undetermined. The data were obtained in a study of T cell responses to AZD1222 COVID-19 vaccine. Data came from immunoSEQ multiplex PCR; TCRdb stores just in-frame clones and leaves some out. The data contain roughly 110,000 clones, more than 80% of them singletons. Study-wide points: Only 5 or 6 individuals given AZD1222 were seropositive at baseline. Females made up more of the donors, who were largely white British, and clonal diversity may have come out too low.

The TCR originated in an adult in good health. Specimen: peripheral blood, collected on day 0 of AZD1222 vaccination.

The CDR3 coding sequence is TGTGCCAGCAGCCCCCGGTTATCTGGAAACACCATATATTTT. Its protein product is CASSPRLSGNTIYF. V usage is TRBV11-3 and J usage is TRBJ1-3; D gene ambiguous. The CDR3 spans 14 residues. V was pared by 5 bases and J by 1 base, with 9 bases between. Germline loops: CDR1 SGHNT, CDR2 YENEEA.